This T cell receptor (beta chain) was found in a study of blood T cell repertoires in COVID-19. Study information: Acute-phase and convalescent COVID-19 samples originated in the United States, Italy and Spain. From T cells, B-cell-depleted T cells, or PBMCs came the material, which was cDNA or gDNA.

Original processing notes: The assay estimated nucleated cells by amplifying reference gene primers. The method was immunoSEQ multiplex PCR; TCRdb's version includes in-frame clones alone and lacks a portion of them. V and J calls and clone size come straight from that table; D and trimming were deduced from the DNA. The repertoire holds over 11,000 clones, with approximately 90% as singletons. V was pared by 0 bases and J by 9 bases, with 9 bases of the junction left unmatched. The CDR3 totals 15 residues. The V gene's germline CDR1 is GTSNPN and CDR2 SVGIG (reference sequence). This receptor was obtained from a human donor in a cohort sampled during active COVID-19. The sequencing input was peripheral blood. V is TRBV30 and J is TRBJ2-1; 9 bases agree with TRBD2. The DNA for the CDR3 is TGTGCCTGGAGTGTACTCAGCGGGAGGTCGGCTGAGCAGTTCTTC. Its translation: CAWSVLSGRSAEQFF.